This entry describes one T cell receptor beta chain. The antigen is unknown. This record comes from a study of OX40 agonist ivuxolimab in advanced cancers. Whole-study results and caveats: The mean number of expanded clones was higher in CD8+ T cells than in CD4+.

This table comes from immunoSEQ multiplex PCR, and its TCRdb copy is limited to in-frame clones, with some not included. The profile shows fewer than 85,000 clones, about 88% of them singletons. The CDR3 extends over 12 amino acids. V was clipped by 5 bases and J by 5 bases, with 9 bases between them. Per germline, CDR1 KGHSH and CDR2 LQKENI. The sequencing used CD4+ or CD8+ T cells sorted from blood, collected in a trial of the OX40 agonist ivuxolimab. The source is an adult with an advanced solid tumor such as melanoma, head and neck, liver or kidney cancer. The chain is built from TRBV18 and TRBJ2-5; D gene ambiguous. The CDR3 loop reads CASSGDEETQYF. In nucleotides, the CDR3 is TGTGCCAGCTCAGGTGATGAGGAGACCCAGTACTTC. The full variable domain, its missing parts supplied by reference TRBV18 and TRBJ2-5, is NAGVMQNPRHLVRRRGQEARLRCSPMKGHSHVYWYRQLPEEGLKFMVYLQKENIIDESGMPKERFSAEFPKEGPSILRIQQVVRGDSAAYFCASSGDEETQYFGPGTRLLVL.